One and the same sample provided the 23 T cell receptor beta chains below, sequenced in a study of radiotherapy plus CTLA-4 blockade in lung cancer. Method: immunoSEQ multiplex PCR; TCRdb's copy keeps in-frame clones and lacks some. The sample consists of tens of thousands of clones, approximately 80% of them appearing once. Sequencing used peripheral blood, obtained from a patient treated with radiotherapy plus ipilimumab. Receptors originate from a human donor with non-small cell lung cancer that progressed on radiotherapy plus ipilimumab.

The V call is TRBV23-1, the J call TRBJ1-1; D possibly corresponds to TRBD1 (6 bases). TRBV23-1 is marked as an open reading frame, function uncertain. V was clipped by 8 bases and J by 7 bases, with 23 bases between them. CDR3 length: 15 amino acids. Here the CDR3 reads CASPGTRTENREAFF. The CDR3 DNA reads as TGCGCCAGCCCCGGTACCCGGACAGAGAACCGTGAAGCTTTCTTT.

CDR3 protein: CASSGGQGVYGYTF. The CDR3 region has the DNA TGTGCCAGCAGTGGGGGACAGGGGGTTTATGGCTACACCTTC. The genes are TRBV2 and TRBJ1-2, with TRBD1 matching 11 bases. V gave up 4 bases and J gave up 5 bases; unmatched junction bases: 3. In germline, CDR1 is SNHLY, CDR2 FYNNEI. The CDR3 totals 14 residues.

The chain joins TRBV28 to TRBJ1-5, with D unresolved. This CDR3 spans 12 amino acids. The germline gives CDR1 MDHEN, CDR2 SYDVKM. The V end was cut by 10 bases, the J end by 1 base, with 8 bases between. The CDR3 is CAIRGSNQPQHF. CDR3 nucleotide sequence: TGTGCCATCAGAGGGAGCAATCAGCCCCAGCATTTT. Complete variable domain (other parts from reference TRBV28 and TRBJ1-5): DVKVTQSSRYLVKRTGEKVFLECVQDMDHENMFWYRQDPGLGLRLIYFSYDVKMKEKGDIPEGYSVSREKKERFSLILESASTNQTSMYLCAIRGSNQPQHFGDGTRLSIL.

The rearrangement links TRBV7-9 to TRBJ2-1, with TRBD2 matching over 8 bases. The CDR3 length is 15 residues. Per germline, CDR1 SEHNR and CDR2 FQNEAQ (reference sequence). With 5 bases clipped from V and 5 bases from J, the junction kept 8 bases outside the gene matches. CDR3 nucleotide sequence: TGTGCCAGCAGCCCGACAACAGCGGGAGACAATGAGCAGTTCTTC. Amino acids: CASSPTTAGDNEQFF.

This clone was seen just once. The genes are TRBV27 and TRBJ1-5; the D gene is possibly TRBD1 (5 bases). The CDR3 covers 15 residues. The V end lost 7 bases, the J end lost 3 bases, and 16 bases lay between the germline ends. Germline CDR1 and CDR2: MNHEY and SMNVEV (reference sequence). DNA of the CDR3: TGTGCCAGCAAAAGCAGGGATTTCACCAATCAGCCCCAGCATTTT. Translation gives CASKSRDFTNQPQHF.

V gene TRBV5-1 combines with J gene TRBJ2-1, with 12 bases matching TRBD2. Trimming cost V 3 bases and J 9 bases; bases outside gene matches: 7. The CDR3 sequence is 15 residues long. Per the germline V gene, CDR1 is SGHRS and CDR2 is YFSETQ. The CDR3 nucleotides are TGCGCCAGCAGCTCGACTAGCGGGAGTATGGGTGAGCAGTTCTTC. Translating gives CASSSTSGSMGEQFF.

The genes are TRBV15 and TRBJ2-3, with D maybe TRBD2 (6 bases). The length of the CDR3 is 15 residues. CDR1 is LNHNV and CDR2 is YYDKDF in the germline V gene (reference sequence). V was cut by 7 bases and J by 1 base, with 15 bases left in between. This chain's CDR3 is CATKKGLTGTDTQYF. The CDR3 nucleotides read TGTGCCACCAAGAAGGGACTCACGGGCACAGATACGCAGTATTTT.

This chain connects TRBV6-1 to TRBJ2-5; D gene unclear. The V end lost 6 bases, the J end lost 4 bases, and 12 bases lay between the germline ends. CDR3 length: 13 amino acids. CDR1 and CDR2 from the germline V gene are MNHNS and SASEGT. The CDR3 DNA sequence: TGTGCCAGCAGAGCAGGAGCAATAGAGACCCAGTACTTC. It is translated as CASRAGAIETQYF.

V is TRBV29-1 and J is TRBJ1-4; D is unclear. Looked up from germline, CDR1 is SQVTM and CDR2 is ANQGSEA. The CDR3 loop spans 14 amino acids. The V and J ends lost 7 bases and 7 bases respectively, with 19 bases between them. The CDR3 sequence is CSAFSTDGGEKLFF. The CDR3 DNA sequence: TGCAGCGCCTTCTCTACGGATGGAGGTGAAAAACTGTTTTTT. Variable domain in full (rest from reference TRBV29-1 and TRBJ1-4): SAVISQKPSRDICQRGTSLTIQCQVDSQVTMMFWYRQQPGQSLTLIATANQGSEATYESGFVIDKFPISRPNLTFSTLTVSNMSPEDSSIYLCSAFSTDGGEKLFFGSGTQLSVL.

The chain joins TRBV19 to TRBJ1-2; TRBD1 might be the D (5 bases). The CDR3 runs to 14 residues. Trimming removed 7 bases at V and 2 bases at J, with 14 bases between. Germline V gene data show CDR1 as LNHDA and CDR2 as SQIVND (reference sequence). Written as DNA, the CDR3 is TGTGCCAGTACCGTGTCGGACAAGAACTATGGCTACACCTTC. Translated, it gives CASTVSDKNYGYTF.

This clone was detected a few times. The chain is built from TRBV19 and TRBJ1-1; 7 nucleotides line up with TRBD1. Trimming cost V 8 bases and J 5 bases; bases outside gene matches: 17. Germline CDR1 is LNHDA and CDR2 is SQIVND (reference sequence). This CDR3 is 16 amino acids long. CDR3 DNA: TGTGCCAGTGGTAGCGGCCGACAGGGACGTTGGACTGAAGCTTTCTTT. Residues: CASGSGRQGRWTEAFF.

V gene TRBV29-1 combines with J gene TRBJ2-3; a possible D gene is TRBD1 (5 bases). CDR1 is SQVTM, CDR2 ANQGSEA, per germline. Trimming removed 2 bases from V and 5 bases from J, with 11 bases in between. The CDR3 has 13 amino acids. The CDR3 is CSVEIGVGDTQYF. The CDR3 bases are TGCAGCGTTGAAATAGGGGTGGGAGATACGCAGTATTTT.

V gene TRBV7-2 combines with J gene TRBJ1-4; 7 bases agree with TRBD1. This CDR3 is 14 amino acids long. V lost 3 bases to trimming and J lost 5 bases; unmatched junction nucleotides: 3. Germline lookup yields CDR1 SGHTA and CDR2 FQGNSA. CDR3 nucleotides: TGTGCCAGCAGCTTCGGGACAGCGAATGAAAAACTGTTTTTT. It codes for CASSFGTANEKLFF. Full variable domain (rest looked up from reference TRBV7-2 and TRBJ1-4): GAGVSQSPSNKVTEKGKDVELRCDPISGHTALYWYRQSLGQGLEFLIYFQGNSAPDKSGLPSDRFSAERTGGSVSTLTIQRTQQEDSAVYLCASSFGTANEKLFFGSGTQLSVL.

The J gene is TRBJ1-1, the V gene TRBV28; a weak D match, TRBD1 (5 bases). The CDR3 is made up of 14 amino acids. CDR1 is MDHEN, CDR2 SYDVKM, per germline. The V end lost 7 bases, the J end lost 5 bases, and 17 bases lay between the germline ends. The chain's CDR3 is CASTQGGGGTEAFF. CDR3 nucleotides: TGTGCCAGCACCCAGGGTGGGGGGGGTACTGAAGCTTTCTTT.

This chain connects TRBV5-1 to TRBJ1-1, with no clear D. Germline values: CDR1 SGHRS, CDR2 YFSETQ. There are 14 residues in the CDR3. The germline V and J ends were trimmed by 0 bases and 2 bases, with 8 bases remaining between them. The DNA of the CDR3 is TGCGCCAGCAGCTTGGGAGGGCTCAACACTGAAGCTTTCTTT. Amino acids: CASSLGGLNTEAFF.

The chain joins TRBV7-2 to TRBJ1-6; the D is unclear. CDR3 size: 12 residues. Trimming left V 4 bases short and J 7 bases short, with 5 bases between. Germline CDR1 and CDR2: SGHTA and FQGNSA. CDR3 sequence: CASSSGNSPLHF. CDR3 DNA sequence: TGTGCCAGCAGCTCGGGCAATTCACCCCTCCACTTT.

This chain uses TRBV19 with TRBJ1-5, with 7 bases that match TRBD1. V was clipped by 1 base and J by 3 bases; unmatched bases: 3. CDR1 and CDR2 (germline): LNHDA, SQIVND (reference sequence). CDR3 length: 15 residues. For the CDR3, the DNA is TGTGCCAGTAGTATAGGACAGGGCTTCAATCAGCCCCAGCATTTT. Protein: CASSIGQGFNQPQHF.

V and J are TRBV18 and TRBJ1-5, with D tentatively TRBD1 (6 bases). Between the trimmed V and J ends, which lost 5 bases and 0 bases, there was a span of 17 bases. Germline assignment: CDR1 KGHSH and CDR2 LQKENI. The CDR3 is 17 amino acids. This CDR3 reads CASSVQQGIPSNQPQHF. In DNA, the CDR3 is TGTGCCAGCTCAGTCCAACAGGGAATACCTAGCAATCAGCCCCAGCATTTT.

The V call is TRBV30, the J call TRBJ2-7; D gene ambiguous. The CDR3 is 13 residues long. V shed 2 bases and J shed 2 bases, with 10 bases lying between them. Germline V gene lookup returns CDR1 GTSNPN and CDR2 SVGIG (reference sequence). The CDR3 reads CAWSRLTPYEQYF. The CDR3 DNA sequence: TGTGCCTGGAGTAGGCTAACTCCCTACGAGCAGTACTTC.

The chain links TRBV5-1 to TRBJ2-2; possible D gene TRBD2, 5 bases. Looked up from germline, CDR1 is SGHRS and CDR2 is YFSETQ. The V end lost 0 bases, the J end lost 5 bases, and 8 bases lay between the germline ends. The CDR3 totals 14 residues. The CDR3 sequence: CASSLAGVTGELFF. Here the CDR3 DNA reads TGCGCCAGCAGCTTGGCCGGGGTAACCGGGGAGCTGTTTTTT.

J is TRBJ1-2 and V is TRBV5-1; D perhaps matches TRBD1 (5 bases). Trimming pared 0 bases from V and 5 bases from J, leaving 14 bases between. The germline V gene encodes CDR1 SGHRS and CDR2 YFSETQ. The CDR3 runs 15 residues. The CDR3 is CASSLDLGGTYGYTF. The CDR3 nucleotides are TGCGCCAGCAGCTTGGACTTGGGGGGGACGTATGGCTACACCTTC.

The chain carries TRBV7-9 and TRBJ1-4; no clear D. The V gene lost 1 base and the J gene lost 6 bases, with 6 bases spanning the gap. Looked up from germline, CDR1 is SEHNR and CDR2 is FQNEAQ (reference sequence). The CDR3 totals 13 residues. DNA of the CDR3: TGTGCCAGCAGCTTAGATCTGGATGAAAAACTGTTTTTT. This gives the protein CASSLDLDEKLFF.

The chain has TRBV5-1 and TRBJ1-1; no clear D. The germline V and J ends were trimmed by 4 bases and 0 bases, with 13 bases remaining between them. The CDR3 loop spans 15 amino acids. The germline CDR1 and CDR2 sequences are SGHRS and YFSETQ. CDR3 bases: TGCGCCAGCAGCCCCCCTACTGCGGTGAACACTGAAGCTTTCTTT. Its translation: CASSPPTAVNTEAFF. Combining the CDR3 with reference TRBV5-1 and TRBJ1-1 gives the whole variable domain KAGVTQTPRYLIKTRGQQVTLSCSPISGHRSVSWYQQTPGQGLQFLFEYFSETQRNKGNFPGRFSGRQFSNSRSEMNVSTLELGDSALYLCASSPPTAVNTEAFFGQGTRLTVV.